These 18 T cell receptor beta chains were all obtained from the same sample, sequenced in a study of T cells in tumors after PD-1 blockade. The data were produced by immunoSEQ multiplex PCR, yet TCRdb's version contains in-frame clones alone and is incomplete. The sample contains 45,000 or so clones, more than 60% of which appear only once. Sequences were derived from PBMCs, sampled before anti-PD-1 therapy. All receptors come from a human donor with advanced basal cell or squamous cell carcinoma (not recorded which).

DNA for the CDR3: TGTGCCAGCAATAAGGCGGGAGGGCCGGATACGCAGTATTTT. Protein product: CASNKAGGPDTQYF. The chain uses TRBV6-6 and TRBJ2-3, with 9 bases aligning to TRBD2. Trimming removed 7 bases from V and 6 bases from J; junction bases left unmatched: 8. CDR3 length: 14 amino acids. Per germline, CDR1 MNHNY and CDR2 SVGAGI (reference sequence).

The chain is built from TRBV3-1 (or the pseudogene TRBV3-2) and TRBJ2-7, with 9 bases aligning to TRBD2. The CDR3 is 13 amino acids. Unmatched junction bases numbered 13, after V lost 7 bases and J lost 12 bases. CDR1 is LGHDT, CDR2 YNNKEL, per germline (reference sequence). The CDR3 is CASIGSGGDSPYF. In DNA, the CDR3 is TGTGCCAGCATAGGTAGCGGGGGCGACTCGCCGTACTTC.

The chain employs TRBV19 and TRBJ1-3; D uncertain. The CDR3 spans 16 residues. Per the germline V gene, CDR1 is LNHDA and CDR2 is SQIVND (reference sequence). V dropped 5 bases and J dropped 0 bases, with 14 bases sitting between them. The CDR3 is CASSFLGGLSGNTIYF. Written as DNA, the CDR3 is TGTGCCAGTAGTTTCCTGGGCGGCCTCTCTGGAAACACCATATATTTT.

This clone has just a few counts. This sequence joins TRBV11-3 and TRBJ2-7, with TRBD1 identical over 7 bases. Germline-derived CDR1 and CDR2 are SGHNT and YENEEA. V gave up 4 bases and J gave up 2 bases; unmatched junction bases: 11. The CDR3 consists of 16 residues. DNA for the CDR3: TGTGCCAGCAGCTCGAACCCGGGACAGTTCCCCTACGAGCAGTACTTC. It specifies CASSSNPGQFPYEQYF.

This chain connects TRBV6-5 to TRBJ2-5; TRBD1 might be the D (5 bases). V lost 4 bases, J lost 5 bases, and 11 bases lay in between. Germline V lookup: CDR1 MNHEY, CDR2 SVGAGI. The CDR3 sequence is 13 residues long. In DNA form, the CDR3 reads TGTGCCAGCAGTTCTGGGGCGAAGGAGACCCAGTACTTC. Translated: CASSSGAKETQYF.

The gene calls are TRBV18 and TRBJ2-7; 11 positions agree with TRBD1. Germline V gene lookup returns CDR1 KGHSH and CDR2 LQKENI. Germline trimming cut 4 bases from V and 7 bases from J; bases unmatched to any gene: 6. The CDR3 is made up of 14 amino acids. CDR3 DNA: TGTGCCAGCTCACAAGGACAGGGGGCCTGGGAGCAGTACTTC. This encodes CASSQGQGAWEQYF.

V usage is TRBV5-5 and J usage is TRBJ2-2, with a possible D match to TRBD1 (6 bases). Trimming left V 4 bases short and J 3 bases short, with 13 bases between. Germline CDR1 SGHKS, CDR2 YYEKEE (reference sequence). The CDR3 has 15 amino acids. CDR3 sequence (DNA): TGTGCCAGCAGCATCAGGGGAAGCGACACCGGGGAGCTGTTTTTT. It specifies CASSIRGSDTGELFF.

The chain links TRBV11-3 to TRBJ1-2; D is possibly TRBD1 (5 bases). The CDR3 consists of 13 residues. Germline values: CDR1 SGHNT, CDR2 YENEEA. V was pared by 5 bases and J by 9 bases, with 16 bases between. Here the CDR3 reads CASSLRWGDSYTF. CDR3 DNA sequence: TGTGCCAGCAGCCTTCGATGGGGGGATAGCTACACCTTC.

The V and J genes are TRBV9 and TRBJ2-1; 9 positions match TRBD1. The CDR3 loop spans 16 amino acids. The germline gives CDR1 SGDLS, CDR2 YYNGEE. V dropped 4 bases and J dropped 1; count of bases not matched to a gene: 6. The CDR3 nucleotides read TGTGCCAGCAGCATTACAGGGGGCGCGTCCTACAATGAGCAGTTCTTC. It specifies CASSITGGASYNEQFF.

This clone has a single count. This chain connects TRBV7-9 to TRBJ1-6; D not resolved. V gave up 1 base and J gave up 5 bases, with 6 bases separating them. CDR3 length: 14 amino acids. In germline, CDR1 is SEHNR, CDR2 FQNEAQ (reference sequence). In DNA, the CDR3 is TGTGCCAGCAGCTTAGAAGCGAATAATTCACCCCTCCACTTT. Protein sequence: CASSLEANNSPLHF. The full variable domain, with the rest looked up from reference TRBV7-9 and TRBJ1-6, is DTGVSQNPRHKITKRGQNVTFRCDPISEHNRLYWYRQTLGQGPEFLTYFQNEAQLEKSRLLSDRFSAERPKGSFSTLEIQRTEQGDSAMYLCASSLEANNSPLHFGNGTRLTVT.

The V and J genes are TRBV19 and TRBJ1-1; D uncertain. The CDR3 is 16 amino acids. Trimming shortened V by 6 bases and J by 2 bases, and 19 bases separated the two germline ends. Germline CDR1 is LNHDA and CDR2 is SQIVND (reference sequence). The CDR3, as DNA: TGTGCCAGTAGGCCTGTGGGTGAGCTGGCAAACACTGAAGCTTTCTTT. This sequence encodes CASRPVGELANTEAFF.

The genes are TRBV2 and TRBJ1-5; possible D gene TRBD1, 5 bases. The CDR3 contains 18 residues. V was trimmed by 1 base and J by 1 base, leaving 17 bases between them. Germline values: CDR1 SNHLY, CDR2 FYNNEI. The CDR3 DNA follows: TGTGCCAGCAGTGAAGAACAGGAGGTGGCGGGAAGCAATCAGCCCCAGCATTTT. Its translation: CASSEEQEVAGSNQPQHF.

The chain links TRBV27 to TRBJ1-1; D is unresolved. The CDR3 is 20 residues long. Germline values: CDR1 MNHEY, CDR2 SMNVEV (reference sequence). Deletions cut 0 bases from V and 4 bases from J, with 27 bases between. The CDR3 coding sequence is TGTGCCAGCAGTTTATCAGGCGTGAGGGCCACTAGCAAAGTGGGCACTGAAGCTTTCTTT. Translating gives CASSLSGVRATSKVGTEAFF.

The J gene is TRBJ2-3, the V gene TRBV24-1, with TRBD2 matching over 10 bases. CDR1 is KGHDR and CDR2 is SFDVKD in the germline V gene. J lost 0 bases, V lost 3 bases, and 5 bases had no gene match. CDR3 length equals 17 residues. The DNA for the CDR3 is TGTGCCACCAGTGATCGTATAGCGGGGGGTAGCACAGATACGCAGTATTTT. It yields the protein CATSDRIAGGSTDTQYF.

The V and J genes are TRBV9 and TRBJ1-2; the match to TRBD1 covers 8 bases. After removal of 4 bases from V and 8 bases from J, the junction contained 7 bases not matched to a gene. Germline V CDR1 and CDR2: SGDLS, YYNGEE. The CDR3 has 13 amino acids. The CDR3 loop reads CASSIPDRGGYTF. The CDR3 coding sequence is TGTGCCAGCAGCATCCCAGACAGGGGAGGCTACACCTTC.

This clone was recorded only once. This chain links TRBV7-6 with TRBJ1-3, with 8 bases fitting TRBD1. The junction had 13 bases not matched to a gene; V was cut back by 5 bases and J by 7 bases. The CDR3 runs to 16 residues. Germline CDR1 and CDR2: SGHVS and FNYEAQ. This chain's CDR3 is CASSPDRGSLGNTIYF. Written as DNA, the CDR3 is TGTGCCAGCAGCCCCGACAGGGGCTCCCTGGGGAACACCATATATTTT.

CDR3 sequence reads: CASSTTGPGELFF. In nucleotides, the CDR3 is TGTGCCAGCAGCACAACAGGGCCCGGGGAGCTGTTTTTT. The rearrangement uses TRBV7-9 and TRBJ2-2, with D perhaps matching TRBD1 (6 bases). Trimming removed 5 bases from V and 6 bases from J, with 10 bases in between. From germline, CDR1 is SEHNR and CDR2 FQNEAQ (reference sequence). The length of the CDR3 is 13 residues.

The chain couples TRBV5-1 to TRBJ1-4; a weak D match, TRBD1 (6 bases). V lost 4 bases and J lost 0, with 7 bases in between. This CDR3 region has 14 residues. CDR1 SGHRS and CDR2 YFSETQ come from the germline V gene. CDR3 region: CASSRTATNEKLFF. Written as DNA, the CDR3 is TGCGCCAGCAGCCGGACAGCAACTAATGAAAAACTGTTTTTT. Using reference TRBV5-1 and TRBJ1-4 for the parts outside the CDR3, the full variable domain is KAGVTQTPRYLIKTRGQQVTLSCSPISGHRSVSWYQQTPGQGLQFLFEYFSETQRNKGNFPGRFSGRQFSNSRSEMNVSTLELGDSALYLCASSRTATNEKLFFGSGTQLSVL.